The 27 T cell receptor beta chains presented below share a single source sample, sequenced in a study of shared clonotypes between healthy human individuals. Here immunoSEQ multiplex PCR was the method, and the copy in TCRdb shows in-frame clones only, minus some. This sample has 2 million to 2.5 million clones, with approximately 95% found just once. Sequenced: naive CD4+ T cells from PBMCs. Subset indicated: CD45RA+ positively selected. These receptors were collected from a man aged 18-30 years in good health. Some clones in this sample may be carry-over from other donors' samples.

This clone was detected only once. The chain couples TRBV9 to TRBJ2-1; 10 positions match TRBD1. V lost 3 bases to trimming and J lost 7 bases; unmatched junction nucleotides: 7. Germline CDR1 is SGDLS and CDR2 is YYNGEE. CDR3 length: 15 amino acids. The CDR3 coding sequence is TGTGCCAGCAGCGCGCAGGGGACAGGGGTAAATGAGCAGTTCTTC. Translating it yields CASSAQGTGVNEQFF.

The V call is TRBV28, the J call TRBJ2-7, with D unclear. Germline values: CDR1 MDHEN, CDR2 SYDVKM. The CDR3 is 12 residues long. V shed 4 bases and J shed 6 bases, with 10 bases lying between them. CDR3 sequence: CASSSLAREQYF. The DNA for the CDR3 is TGTGCCAGCAGTTCATTAGCTCGCGAGCAGTACTTC.

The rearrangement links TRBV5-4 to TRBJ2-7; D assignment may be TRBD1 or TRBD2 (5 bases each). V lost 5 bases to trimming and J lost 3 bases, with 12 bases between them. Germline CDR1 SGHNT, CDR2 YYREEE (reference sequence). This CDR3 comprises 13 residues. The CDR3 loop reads CASSRGDLYEQYF. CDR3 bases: TGTGCCAGCAGTAGGGGAGACCTCTACGAGCAGTACTTC.

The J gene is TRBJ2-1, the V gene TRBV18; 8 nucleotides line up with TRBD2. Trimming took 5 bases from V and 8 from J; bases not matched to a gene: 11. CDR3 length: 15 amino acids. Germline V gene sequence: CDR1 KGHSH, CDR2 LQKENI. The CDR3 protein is CASSSIYGGVDEQFF. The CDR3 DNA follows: TGTGCCAGCTCATCAATCTACGGGGGGGTTGATGAGCAGTTCTTC.

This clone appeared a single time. The DNA of the CDR3 is TGTGCCAGCACCGGGACTAGCGGGAGGATAAGCACAGATACGCAGTATTTT. Translating gives CASTGTSGRISTDTQYF. The chain uses TRBV28 and TRBJ2-3; 15 bases map to TRBD2. The CDR3 consists of 17 residues. CDR1 MDHEN and CDR2 SYDVKM come from the germline V gene. The J segment lost 0 bases and the V segment lost 7 bases, leaving 5 bases of the junction unmatched. Drawing the rest from reference TRBV28 and TRBJ2-3, the complete variable domain is DVKVTQSSRYLVKRTGEKVFLECVQDMDHENMFWYRQDPGLGLRLIYFSYDVKMKEKGDIPEGYSVSREKKERFSLILESASTNQTSMYLCASTGTSGRISTDTQYFGPGTRLTVL.

The CDR3 sequence is CASIGSNYGYTF. In DNA, the CDR3 is TGTGCCAGCATTGGCAGTAACTATGGCTACACCTTC. V is TRBV2 and J is TRBJ1-2; D unresolved. From germline, CDR1 is SNHLY and CDR2 FYNNEI. The CDR3 has 12 residues. Trimming cost V 7 bases and J 1 base, with 7 bases left between them.

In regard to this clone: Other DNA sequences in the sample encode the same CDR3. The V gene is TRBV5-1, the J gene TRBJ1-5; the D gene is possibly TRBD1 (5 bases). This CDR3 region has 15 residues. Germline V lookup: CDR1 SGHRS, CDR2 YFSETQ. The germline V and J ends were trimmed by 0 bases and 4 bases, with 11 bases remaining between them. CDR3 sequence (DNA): TGCGCCAGCAGCTTGGAGGGCGGGACTAATCAGCCCCAGCATTTT. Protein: CASSLEGGTNQPQHF.

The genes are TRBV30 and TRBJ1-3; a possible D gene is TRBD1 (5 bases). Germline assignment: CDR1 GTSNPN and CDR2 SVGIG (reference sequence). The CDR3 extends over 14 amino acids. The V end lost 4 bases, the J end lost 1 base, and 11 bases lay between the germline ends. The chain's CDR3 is CAWTAGLSGNTIYF. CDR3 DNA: TGTGCCTGGACGGCAGGGCTTTCTGGAAACACCATATATTTT.

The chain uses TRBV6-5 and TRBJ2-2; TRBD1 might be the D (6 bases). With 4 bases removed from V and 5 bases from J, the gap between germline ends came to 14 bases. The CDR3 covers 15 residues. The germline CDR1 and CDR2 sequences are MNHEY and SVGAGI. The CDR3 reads CASSSRQDSTGELFF. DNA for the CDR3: TGTGCCAGCAGTTCCAGACAGGATTCGACCGGGGAGCTGTTTTTT.

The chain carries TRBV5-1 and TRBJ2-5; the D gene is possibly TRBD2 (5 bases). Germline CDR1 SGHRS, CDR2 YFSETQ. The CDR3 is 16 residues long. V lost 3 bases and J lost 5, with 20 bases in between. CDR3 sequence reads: CASSSEGRVQSETQYF. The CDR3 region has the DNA TGCGCCAGCAGCTCTGAGGGAAGGGTGCAGAGCGAGACCCAGTACTTC.

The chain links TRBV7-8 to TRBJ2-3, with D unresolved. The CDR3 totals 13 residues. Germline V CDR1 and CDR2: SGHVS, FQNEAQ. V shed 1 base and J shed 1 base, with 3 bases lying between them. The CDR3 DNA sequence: TGTGCCAGCAGCTTAGGACGCACAGATACGCAGTATTTT. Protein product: CASSLGRTDTQYF.

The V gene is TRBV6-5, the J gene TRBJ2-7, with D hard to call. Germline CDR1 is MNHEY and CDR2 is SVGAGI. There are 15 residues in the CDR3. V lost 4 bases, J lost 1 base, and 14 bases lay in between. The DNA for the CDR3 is TGTGCCAGCAGTTTAATGGATAGAGGATCCTACGAGCAGTACTTC. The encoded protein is CASSLMDRGSYEQYF.

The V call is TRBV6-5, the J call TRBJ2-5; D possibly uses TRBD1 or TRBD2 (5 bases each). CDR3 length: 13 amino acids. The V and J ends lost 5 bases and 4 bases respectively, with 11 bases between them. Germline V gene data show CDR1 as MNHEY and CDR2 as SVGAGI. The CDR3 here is CASSTGTLETQYF. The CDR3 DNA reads TGTGCCAGCAGTACCGGGACGCTAGAGACCCAGTACTTC.

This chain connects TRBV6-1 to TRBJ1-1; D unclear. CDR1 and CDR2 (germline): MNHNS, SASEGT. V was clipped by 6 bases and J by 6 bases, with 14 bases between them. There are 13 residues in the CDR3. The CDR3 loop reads CASRLPPRAEAFF. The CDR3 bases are TGTGCCAGCAGACTCCCCCCGAGGGCTGAAGCTTTCTTT.

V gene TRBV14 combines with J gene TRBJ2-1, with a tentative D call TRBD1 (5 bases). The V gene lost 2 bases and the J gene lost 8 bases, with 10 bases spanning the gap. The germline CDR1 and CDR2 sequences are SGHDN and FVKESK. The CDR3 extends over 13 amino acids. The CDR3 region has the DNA TGTGCCAGCAGCCAACGACAGAACGATGAGCAGTTCTTC. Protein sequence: CASSQRQNDEQFF.

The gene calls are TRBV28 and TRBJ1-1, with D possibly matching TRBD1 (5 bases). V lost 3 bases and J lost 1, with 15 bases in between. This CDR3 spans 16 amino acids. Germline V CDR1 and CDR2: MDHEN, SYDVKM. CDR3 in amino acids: CASSFLGLPQNTEAFF. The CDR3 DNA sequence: TGTGCCAGCAGTTTTTTGGGACTCCCCCAGAACACTGAAGCTTTCTTT.

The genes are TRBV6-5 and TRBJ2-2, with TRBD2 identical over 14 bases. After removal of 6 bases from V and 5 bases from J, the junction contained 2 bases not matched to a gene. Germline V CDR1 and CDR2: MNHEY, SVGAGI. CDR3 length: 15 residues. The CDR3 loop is CASRGLAGVTGELFF. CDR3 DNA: TGTGCCAGCAGGGGACTAGCGGGAGTTACCGGGGAGCTGTTTTTT.

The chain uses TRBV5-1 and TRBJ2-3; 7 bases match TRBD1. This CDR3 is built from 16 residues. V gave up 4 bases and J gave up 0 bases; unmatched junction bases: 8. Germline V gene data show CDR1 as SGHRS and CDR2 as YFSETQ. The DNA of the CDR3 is TGCGCCAGCAGCCCGGGGACAGCTTCTAGCACAGATACGCAGTATTTT. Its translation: CASSPGTASSTDTQYF.

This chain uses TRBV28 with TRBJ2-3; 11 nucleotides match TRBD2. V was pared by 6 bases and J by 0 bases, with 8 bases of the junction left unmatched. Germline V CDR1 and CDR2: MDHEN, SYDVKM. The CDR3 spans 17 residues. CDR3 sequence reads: CASRRLAGSASTDTQYF. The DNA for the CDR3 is TGTGCCAGCAGAAGACTAGCGGGAAGTGCTAGCACAGATACGCAGTATTTT.

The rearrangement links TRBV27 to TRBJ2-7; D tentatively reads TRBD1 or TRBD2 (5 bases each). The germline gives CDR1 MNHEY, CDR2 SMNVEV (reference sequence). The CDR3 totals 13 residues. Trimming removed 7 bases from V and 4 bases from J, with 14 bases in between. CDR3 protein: CASKKGTEYEQYF. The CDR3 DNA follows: TGTGCCAGCAAGAAAGGGACCGAGTACGAGCAGTACTTC.

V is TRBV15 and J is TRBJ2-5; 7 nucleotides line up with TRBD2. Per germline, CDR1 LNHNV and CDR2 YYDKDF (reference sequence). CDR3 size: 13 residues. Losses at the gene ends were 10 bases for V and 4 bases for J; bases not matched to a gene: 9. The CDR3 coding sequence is TGTGCCAGCCGGCGACTAGCCTCAGAGACCCAGTACTTC. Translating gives CASRRLASETQYF.

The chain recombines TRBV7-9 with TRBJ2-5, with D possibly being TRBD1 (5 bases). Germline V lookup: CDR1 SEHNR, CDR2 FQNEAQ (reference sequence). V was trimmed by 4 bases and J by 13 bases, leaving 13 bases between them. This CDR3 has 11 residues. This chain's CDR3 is CASSSGHLGYF. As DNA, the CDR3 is TGTGCCAGCAGCTCCGGACATTTAGGGTACTTC.

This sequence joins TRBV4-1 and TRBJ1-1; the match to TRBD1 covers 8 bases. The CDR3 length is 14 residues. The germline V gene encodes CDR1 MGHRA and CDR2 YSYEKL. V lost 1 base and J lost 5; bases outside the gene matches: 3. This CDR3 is CASSQGTGRTEAFF. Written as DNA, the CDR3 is TGCGCCAGCAGCCAAGGGACAGGGAGGACTGAAGCTTTCTTT.

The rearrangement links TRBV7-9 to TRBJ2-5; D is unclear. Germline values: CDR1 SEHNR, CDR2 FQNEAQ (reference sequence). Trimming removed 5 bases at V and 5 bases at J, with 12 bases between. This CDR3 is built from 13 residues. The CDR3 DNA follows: TGTGCCAGCAGCCCCCTCGGACCGGAGACCCAGTACTTC. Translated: CASSPLGPETQYF. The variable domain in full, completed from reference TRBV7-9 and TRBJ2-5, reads DTGVSQNPRHKITKRGQNVTFRCDPISEHNRLYWYRQTLGQGPEFLTYFQNEAQLEKSRLLSDRFSAERPKGSFSTLEIQRTEQGDSAMYLCASSPLGPETQYFGPGTRLLVL.

CDR3 protein: CASSSAAFGDTQYF. The CDR3 nucleotides are TGCGCCAGCAGCTCCGCGGCCTTTGGAGATACGCAGTATTTT. The rearrangement uses TRBV5-1 and TRBJ2-3; unclear D gene. Looked up from germline, CDR1 is SGHRS and CDR2 is YFSETQ. The CDR3 length is 14 residues. V gave up 3 bases and J gave up 5 bases, with 13 bases separating them.

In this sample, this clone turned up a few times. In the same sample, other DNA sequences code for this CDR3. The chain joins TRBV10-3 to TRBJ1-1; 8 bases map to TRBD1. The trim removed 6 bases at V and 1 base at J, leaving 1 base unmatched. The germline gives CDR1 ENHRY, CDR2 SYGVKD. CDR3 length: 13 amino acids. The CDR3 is CAISGTGNTEAFF. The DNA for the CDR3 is TGTGCCATCAGCGGGACAGGGAACACTGAAGCTTTCTTT.

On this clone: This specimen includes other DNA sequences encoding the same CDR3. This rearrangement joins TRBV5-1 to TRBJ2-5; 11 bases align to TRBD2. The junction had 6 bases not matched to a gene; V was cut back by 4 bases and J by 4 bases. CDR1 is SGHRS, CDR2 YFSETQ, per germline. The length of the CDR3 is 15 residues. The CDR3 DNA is TGCGCCAGCAGCCTCGAGCTAGCGGGAGGAGAGACCCAGTACTTC. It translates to CASSLELAGGETQYF. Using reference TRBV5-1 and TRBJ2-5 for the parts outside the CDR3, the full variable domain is KAGVTQTPRYLIKTRGQQVTLSCSPISGHRSVSWYQQTPGQGLQFLFEYFSETQRNKGNFPGRFSGRQFSNSRSEMNVSTLELGDSALYLCASSLELAGGETQYFGPGTRLLVL.